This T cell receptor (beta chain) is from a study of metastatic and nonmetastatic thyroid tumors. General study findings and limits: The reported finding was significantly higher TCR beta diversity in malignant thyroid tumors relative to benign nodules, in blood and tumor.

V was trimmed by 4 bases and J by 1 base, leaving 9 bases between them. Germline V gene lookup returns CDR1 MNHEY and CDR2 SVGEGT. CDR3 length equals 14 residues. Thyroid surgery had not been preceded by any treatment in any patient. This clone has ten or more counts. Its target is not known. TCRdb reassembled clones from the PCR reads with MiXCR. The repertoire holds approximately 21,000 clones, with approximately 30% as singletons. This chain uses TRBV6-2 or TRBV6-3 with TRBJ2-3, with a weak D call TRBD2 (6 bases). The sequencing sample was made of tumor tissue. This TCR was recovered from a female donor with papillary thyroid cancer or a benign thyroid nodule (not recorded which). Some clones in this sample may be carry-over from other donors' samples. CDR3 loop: CASSSGGGTDTQYF. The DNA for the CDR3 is TGTGCCAGCAGTTCGGGCGGGGGCACAGATACGCAGTATTTT.